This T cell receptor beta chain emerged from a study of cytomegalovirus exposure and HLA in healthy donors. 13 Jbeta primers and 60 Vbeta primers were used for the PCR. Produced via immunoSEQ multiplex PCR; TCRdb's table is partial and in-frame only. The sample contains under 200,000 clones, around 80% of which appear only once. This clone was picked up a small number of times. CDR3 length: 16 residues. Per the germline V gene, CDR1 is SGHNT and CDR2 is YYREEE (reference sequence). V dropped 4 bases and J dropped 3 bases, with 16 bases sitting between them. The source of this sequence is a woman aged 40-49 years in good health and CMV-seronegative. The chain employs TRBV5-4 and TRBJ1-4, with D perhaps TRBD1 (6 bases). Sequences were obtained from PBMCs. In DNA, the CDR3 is TGTGCCAGCAGCCTCACACAGGGCCTCGCTAATGAAAAACTGTTTTTT. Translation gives CASSLTQGLANEKLFF.